This record looks at one TCR beta chain sequence and its context. This clonotype occurred many times. There is no known antigen for this receptor. No qualities accompany the bases; no much larger clone lies one base away. The data stem from a study of blood T cells in healthy people across ages (dated by TCRdb to about 2015). For the wider study: Template switching captured roughly one uniquely barcoded TCR beta cDNA molecule per two T cells in model experiments. Age-related changes in TCR beta repertoire diversity were measured in the study by deep sequencing normalized with unique cDNA molecular identifiers. To avoid experimental bias, donors of different ages were randomly spread across the sequencing lanes. Donors were grouped into four age groups: young (average 16 years), middle-aged (approximately 41), aged (around 60) and long-lived (approximately 81). For two donors (one aged 18 to 30 and one aged 80 or older), the study analyzed two additional independent replicas of 1 million unique cDNA reads from the same blood draw. What the research found in general, with its limitations: There was a strong correlation between observed TCR beta diversity and the percentage of naive T cells measured by flow cytometry. Observed TCR beta diversity per million T cells fell roughly linearly with age, and a significant reduction was already apparent by age about 43. Because profiling used bulk unsorted PBMCs, naive and antigen-experienced compartments could not be compared conclusively. Because donor CMV infection status was unknown, age-related changes in expanded clonotypes were potentially confounded. Estimates of total diversity from one million sequenced T cells were regarded as lower bounds and underestimates. Compared with the aged group, the long-lived group had more naive CD4+ T cells, fewer expanded clones and increased TCR diversity, a pattern suggesting age selection.

Library preparation used 5' RACE. The sequencer was an Illumina HiSeq 2500. A second PCR of about 6 to 11 cycles was performed with a sample-barcoded 5' primer and a J-beta primer mix. Each TCR beta cDNA molecule received a unique molecular identifier from a template-switch 5' adaptor carrying 12 random nucleotides. Each sample yielded at least 2.5 million CDR3-containing paired-end reads. The Mint cDNA synthesis kit, primed by a TRBC-specific oligonucleotide, was used to synthesize first-strand cDNA from all RNA. Following uracil-DNA glycosylase treatment, a first 18-cycle PCR with universal primers M1SS and BC2_uni_R was performed on all cDNA. The authors' pipeline ran thus. Normalization of each sample was performed by random selection of 1 million high-quality reads, each carrying a distinct molecular identifier. Reads sharing molecular identifiers were discarded rather than binned into consensus sequences. MiTCR, run with a Q25 quality threshold and the strictest error-elimination algorithm, handled CDR3 identification, clonotype clustering and error correction. Lower-bound total TCR beta diversity was estimated with a nonparametric unseen species model using Euler transformation. TCRdb took the public reads, trimmed them with fastp at Q25, ran MiXCR for clone calling and kept in-frame beta chains. Each entry merges the rows of one CDR3 protein and shows their most common DNA and genes. These V and J calls rely on TCRdb rather than the paper's analysis. The sample profile shows hundreds of thousands of distinct CDR3 sequences; around three fifths of them were found once. The leading ten clones occupy over 35% of the sample.

Donors were 39 systemically healthy Caucasian individuals from Russia aged roughly 6 to 100 years. Each donor gave 8.5 to 10 milliliters of peripheral blood, collected into EDTA-treated Vacutainer tubes. Ficoll-Paque density-gradient centrifugation was used to isolate PBMCs, with at least 6 million per sample. Trizol reagent was used to extract total RNA from PBMCs, with at least 5.5 micrograms per sample. Naive CD45RAhigh/CD27high T cell percentages were measured by flow cytometry on a PBMC aliquot from every donor. For CDR1 and CDR2, the germline V gene lists SGHDN and FVKESK. The V end loses 0 bases and the J end loses 6 bases, and a stretch of 6 bases separates them. Its CDR3 holds 13 amino acids, cysteine through phenylalanine. Solely the CDR3 DNA is kept, with 39 bases framed from the first base.

The chain couples TRBV14 to TRBJ1-5, with an unclear D gene assignment. The sequenced sample was blood. The sequence came from a man aged 60-69 years in good health. The CDR3 region has the sequence CASSQDRGQPQHF. The DNA sequence is as follows: TGTGCCAGCAGCCAAGATAGAGGTCAGCCCCAGCATTTT.